This is a list of T cell receptor beta chains from one sample in a study of response to subunit inactivated influenza vaccine. TCRdb reprocessed the RT-PCR reads via MiXCR and lists one record per CDR3 protein. Found here are hundreds of thousands of distinct CDR3 sequences, less than 15% of them singletons; the top ten hold 7.6%. The source material was PBMCs from blood, sampled around 14 days before vaccination. The receptors were sampled from a man between 50 and 59 years old who received an inactivated influenza vaccine. Both conserved end residues are part of each CDR3. The order of the fields is V gene, clone size, D gene, J gene, CDR3 DNA, CDR3 protein. The D gene is left open where the match is weak. Rows may omit the clone size; those that give it use once, few, many or a size class.

>TRBV25-1|few|NA|TRBJ1-1
TGTGCCAGCAGTGAATTTCCAGGTTTGACTTTCTTT
CASSEFPGLTFF
>TRBV10-3|many|NA|TRBJ2-7
TGTGCCATCCGACCGGACAGTTCTTCCTACGAGCAGTACTTC
CAIRPDSSSYEQYF
>TRBV5-1|NA|NA|TRBJ2-7
TGCGCCAGCAGCTTGGGACACCTGCCTCCCTCCTCCGAGCAGTACTTC
CASSLGHLPPSSEQYF
>TRBV6-2/TRBV6-3|NA|TRBD2|TRBJ2-5
TGTGCCAGCAGACTGGGGACTAGCGGTAACCAAGAGACCCAGTACTTC
CASRLGTSGNQETQYF
>TRBV20-1|NA|NA|TRBJ2-2
TGCAGTGCCCAGGACGGGAGTGAGACCACCGGGGAGCTGTTTTTT
CSAQDGSETTGELFF
>TRBV5-1|NA|TRBD2|TRBJ2-1
TGCGCCAGCAGCCCTGGACTAGCTCCTAACAATGAGCAGTTCTTC
CASSPGLAPNNEQFF
>TRBV4-3|NA|NA|TRBJ2-5
TGCGCCAGCAGCCAACGGATCACGCGGACGGGGAGGCAAGAGACCCAGTACTTC
CASSQRITRTGRQETQYF
>TRBV7-2|NA|NA|TRBJ2-1
TGTGCCAGCAGCCCGGACGCCATGAACGGGCAGTTCTTC
CASSPDAMNGQFF
>TRBV12-3/TRBV12-4|NA|NA|TRBJ2-7
TGTGCCAGCAGTTTCAGGTCGACCTCCTACGAGCAGTACTTC
CASSFRSTSYEQYF
>TRBV6-5|NA|NA|TRBJ2-7
TGTGCCAGCAGTTCTACCCCTGGGGGGCGCGAGCAGTACTTC
CASSSTPGGREQYF
>TRBV4-3|few|TRBD2|TRBJ2-1
TGCGCCAGCAGCCAAGATTTACTAGCGGGTATTGAGCAGTTCTTC
CASSQDLLAGIEQFF
>TRBV12-3/TRBV12-4|NA|NA|TRBJ2-5
TGTGCCAGCAGTTTGGGAGTCGTATTGGCGACCCAGTACTTC
CASSLGVVLATQYF
>TRBV28|NA|TRBD1|TRBJ2-1
TGTGCCAGCAGTCCGGGGACAGGCGGGGTCAATGAGCAGTTCTTC
CASSPGTGGVNEQFF
>TRBV7-9|few|NA|TRBJ1-1
TGTGCCAGCAGCGAACAGGGTGGAAGCACTGAAGCTTTCTTT
CASSEQGGSTEAFF
>TRBV5-1|few|TRBD1|TRBJ2-7
TGCGCCAGCAGCTGGGACAGATCCTACGAGCAGTACTTC
CASSWDRSYEQYF
>TRBV4-2|few|NA|TRBJ2-3
TGTGCCAGCAGCCAAGGAGTGGGGCCAGATACGCAGTATTTT
CASSQGVGPDTQYF
>TRBV20-1|few|NA|TRBJ2-1
TGCAGTGCCGGACGGCCTCGGGGGCAGTTCTTC
CSAGRPRGQFF
>TRBV29-1|few|TRBD1|TRBJ2-1
TGCAGCGTTGAAGATGGACAGGGGAGTGAGCAGTTCTTC
CSVEDGQGSEQFF
>TRBV3-1|few|NA|TRBJ2-2
TGTGCCAGCAGCCAGGCTAGAGCGAACACCGGGGAGCTGTTTTTT
CASSQARANTGELFF
>TRBV4-3|few|NA|TRBJ2-6
TGCGCCAGCAGCCAAGATCGGGCGTCCTCTGGGGCCAACGTCCTGACTTTC
CASSQDRASSGANVLTF
>TRBV7-9|few|NA|TRBJ2-1
TGTGCCAGCAGCGCCCCCCCGAAGCAGTTCTTC
CASSAPPKQFF
>TRBV6-2/TRBV6-3|NA|NA|TRBJ1-2
TGTGCCAGCAGCCGAGGACAGATCTATGGCTACACCTTC
CASSRGQIYGYTF
>TRBV6-5|NA|TRBD1|TRBJ1-3
TGTGCCAGCAGTTACTGGAACAGGGGAGGAGGCGGAAACACCATATATTTT
CASSYWNRGGGGNTIYF
>TRBV18|once|TRBD1|TRBJ2-7
TGTGCCAGCTCACCACCAGACGGACAGGCCTACGAGCAGTACTTC
CASSPPDGQAYEQYF
>TRBV12-3/TRBV12-4|few|TRBD1|TRBJ2-5
TGTGCCAGCAGCCCGGGACAGGGCCGATTGGAGACCCAGTACTTC
CASSPGQGRLETQYF
>TRBV7-8|NA|TRBD2|TRBJ2-3
TGTGCCAGCAGCTTACGGAGCGGGAGTCGGACAGATACGCAGTATTTT
CASSLRSGSRTDTQYF